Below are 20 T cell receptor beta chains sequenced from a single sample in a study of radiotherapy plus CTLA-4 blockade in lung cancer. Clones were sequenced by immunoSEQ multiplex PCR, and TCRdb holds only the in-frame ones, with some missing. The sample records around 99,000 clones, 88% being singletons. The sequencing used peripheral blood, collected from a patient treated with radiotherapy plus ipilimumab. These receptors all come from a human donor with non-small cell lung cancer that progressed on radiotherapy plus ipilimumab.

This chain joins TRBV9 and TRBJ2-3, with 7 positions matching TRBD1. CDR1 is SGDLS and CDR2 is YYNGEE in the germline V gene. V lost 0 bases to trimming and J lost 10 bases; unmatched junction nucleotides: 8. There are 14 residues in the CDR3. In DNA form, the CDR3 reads TGTGCCAGCAGCGTAGCGAAGGGGCAGGGGGCGCAGTATTTT. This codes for CASSVAKGQGAQYF.

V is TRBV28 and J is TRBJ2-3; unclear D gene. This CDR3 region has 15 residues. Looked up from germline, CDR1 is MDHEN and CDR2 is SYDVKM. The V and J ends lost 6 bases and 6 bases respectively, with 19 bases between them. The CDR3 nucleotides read TGTGCCAGCAGATTAAGAGCGCTGTGGTCGGATACGCAGTATTTT. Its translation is CASRLRALWSDTQYF.

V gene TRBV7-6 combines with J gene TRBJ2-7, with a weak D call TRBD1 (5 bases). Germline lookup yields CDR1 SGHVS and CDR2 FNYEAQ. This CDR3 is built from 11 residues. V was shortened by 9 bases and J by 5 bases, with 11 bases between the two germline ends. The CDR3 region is CASSQGHEQYF. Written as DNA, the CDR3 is TGTGCCAGTTCCCAGGGCCACGAGCAGTACTTC. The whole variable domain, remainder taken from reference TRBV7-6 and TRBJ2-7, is GAGVSQSPRYKVTKRGQDVALRCDPISGHVSLYWYRQALGQGPEFLTYFNYEAQQDKSGLPNDRFSAERPEGSISTLTIQRTEQRDSAMYRCASSQGHEQYFGPGTRLTVT.

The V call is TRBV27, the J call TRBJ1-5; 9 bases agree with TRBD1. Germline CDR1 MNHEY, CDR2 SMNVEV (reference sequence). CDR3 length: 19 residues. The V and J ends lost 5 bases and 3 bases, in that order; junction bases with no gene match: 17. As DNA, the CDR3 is TGTGCCAGCAGTAGTCTAAGACCGGGACAGGGTGTGGACAATCAGCCCCAGCATTTT. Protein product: CASSSLRPGQGVDNQPQHF.

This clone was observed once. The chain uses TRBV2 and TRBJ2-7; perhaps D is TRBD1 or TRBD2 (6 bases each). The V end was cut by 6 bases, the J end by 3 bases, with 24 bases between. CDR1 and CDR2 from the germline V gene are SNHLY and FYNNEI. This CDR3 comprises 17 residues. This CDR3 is CASRDGGAGAIFYEQYF. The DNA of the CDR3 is TGTGCCAGCAGGGATGGAGGGGCAGGGGCAATCTTCTACGAGCAGTACTTC.

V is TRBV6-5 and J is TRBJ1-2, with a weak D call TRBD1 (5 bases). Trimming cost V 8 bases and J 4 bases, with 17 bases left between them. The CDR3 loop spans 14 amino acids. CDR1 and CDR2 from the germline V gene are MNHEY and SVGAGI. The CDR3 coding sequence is TGTGCCAGCGGGATCGGAGGGGTAGTCTATGGCTACACCTTC. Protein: CASGIGGVVYGYTF.

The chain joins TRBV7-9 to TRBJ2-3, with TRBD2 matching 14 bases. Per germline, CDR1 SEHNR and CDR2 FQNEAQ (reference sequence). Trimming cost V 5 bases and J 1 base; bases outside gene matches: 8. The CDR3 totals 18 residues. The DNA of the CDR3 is TGTGCCAGCAGCCCGCAAGGGGGACTAGCGGGAGGCACAGATACGCAGTATTTT. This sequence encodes CASSPQGGLAGGTDTQYF. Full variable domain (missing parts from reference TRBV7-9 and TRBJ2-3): DTGVSQNPRHKITKRGQNVTFRCDPISEHNRLYWYRQTLGQGPEFLTYFQNEAQLEKSRLLSDRFSAERPKGSFSTLEIQRTEQGDSAMYLCASSPQGGLAGGTDTQYFGPGTRLTVL.

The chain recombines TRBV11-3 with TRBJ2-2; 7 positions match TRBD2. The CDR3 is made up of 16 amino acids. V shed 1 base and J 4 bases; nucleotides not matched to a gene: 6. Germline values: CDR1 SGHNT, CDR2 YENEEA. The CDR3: CASSLGAGALTGELFF. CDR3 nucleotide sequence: TGTGCCAGCAGCTTAGGGGCGGGAGCGCTCACCGGGGAGCTGTTTTTT.

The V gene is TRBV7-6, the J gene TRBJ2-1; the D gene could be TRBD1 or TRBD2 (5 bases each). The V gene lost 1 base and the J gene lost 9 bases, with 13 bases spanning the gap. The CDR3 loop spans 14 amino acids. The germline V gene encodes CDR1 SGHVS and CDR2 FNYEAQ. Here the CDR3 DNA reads TGTGCCAGCAGCTTAGTTGGGGGTAGTGGTGAGCAGTTCTTC. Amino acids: CASSLVGGSGEQFF.

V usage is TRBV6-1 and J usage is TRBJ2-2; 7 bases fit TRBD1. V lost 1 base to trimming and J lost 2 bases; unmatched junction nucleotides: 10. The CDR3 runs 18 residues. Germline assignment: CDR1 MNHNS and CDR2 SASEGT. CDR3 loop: CASSEVIPGQTNTGELFF. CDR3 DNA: TGTGCCAGCAGTGAAGTAATACCGGGACAGACAAACACCGGGGAGCTGTTTTTT.

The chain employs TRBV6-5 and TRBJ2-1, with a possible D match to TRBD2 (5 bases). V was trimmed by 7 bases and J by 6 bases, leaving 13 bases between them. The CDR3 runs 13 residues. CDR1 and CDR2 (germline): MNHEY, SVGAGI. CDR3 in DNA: TGTGCCAGCATGGCTAGGACTGGCAATGAGCAGTTCTTC. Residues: CASMARTGNEQFF.

CDR3 nucleotide sequence: TGTGCCAGCAGTTATGGACTCAACAATGAGCAGTTCTTC. Translation gives CASSYGLNNEQFF. This rearrangement joins TRBV7-3 to TRBJ2-1; D perhaps matches TRBD2 (5 bases). The V and J ends lost 6 bases and 5 bases respectively, with 11 bases between them. This CDR3 contains 13 residues. Germline V gene sequence: CDR1 SGHTA, CDR2 FQGTGA.

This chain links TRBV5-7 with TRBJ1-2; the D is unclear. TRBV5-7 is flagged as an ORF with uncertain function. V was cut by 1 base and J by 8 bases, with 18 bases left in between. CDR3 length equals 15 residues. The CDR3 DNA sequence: TGTGCCAGCAGCTTGAGACAAGGGTTGTTATGGGGCTACACCTTC. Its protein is CASSLRQGLLWGYTF.

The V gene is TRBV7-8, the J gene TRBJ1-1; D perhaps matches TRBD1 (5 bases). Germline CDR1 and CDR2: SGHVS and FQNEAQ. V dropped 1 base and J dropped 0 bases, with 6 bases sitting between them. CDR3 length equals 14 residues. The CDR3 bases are TGTGCCAGCAGCTTAGGACAGTTGAACACTGAAGCTTTCTTT. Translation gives CASSLGQLNTEAFF.

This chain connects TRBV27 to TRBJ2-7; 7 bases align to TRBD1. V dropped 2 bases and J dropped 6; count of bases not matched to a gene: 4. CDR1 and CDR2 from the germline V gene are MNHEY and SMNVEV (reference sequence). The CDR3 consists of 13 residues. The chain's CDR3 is CASSLRGPGEQYF. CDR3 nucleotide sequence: TGTGCCAGCAGTTTAAGGGGGCCGGGCGAGCAGTACTTC.

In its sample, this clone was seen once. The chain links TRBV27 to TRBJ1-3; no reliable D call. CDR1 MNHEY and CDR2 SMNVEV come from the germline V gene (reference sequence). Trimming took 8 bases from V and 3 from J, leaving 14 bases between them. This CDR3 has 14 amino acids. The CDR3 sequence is CASGVGGGGNTIYF. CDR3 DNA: TGTGCCAGCGGGGTTGGAGGCGGTGGAAACACCATATATTTT.

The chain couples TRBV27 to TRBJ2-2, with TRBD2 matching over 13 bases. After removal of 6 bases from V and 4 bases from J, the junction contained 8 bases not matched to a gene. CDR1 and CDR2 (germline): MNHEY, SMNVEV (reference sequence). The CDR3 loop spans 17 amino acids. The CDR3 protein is CASSRLGTSGTTGELFF. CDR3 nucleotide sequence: TGTGCCAGCAGCCGCCTGGGGACTAGCGGGACCACCGGGGAGCTGTTTTTT.

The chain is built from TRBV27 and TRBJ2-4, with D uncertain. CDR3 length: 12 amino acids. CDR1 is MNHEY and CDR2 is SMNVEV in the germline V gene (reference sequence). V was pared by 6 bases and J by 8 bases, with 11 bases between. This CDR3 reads CASRGNHYIQYF. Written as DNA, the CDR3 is TGTGCCAGCAGGGGGAATCATTACATTCAGTACTTC.

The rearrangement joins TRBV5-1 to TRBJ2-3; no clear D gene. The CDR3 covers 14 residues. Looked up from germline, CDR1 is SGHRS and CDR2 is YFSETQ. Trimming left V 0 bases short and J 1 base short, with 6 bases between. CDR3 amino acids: CASSLGLRTDTQYF. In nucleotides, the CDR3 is TGCGCCAGCAGCTTGGGACTTCGCACAGATACGCAGTATTTT.

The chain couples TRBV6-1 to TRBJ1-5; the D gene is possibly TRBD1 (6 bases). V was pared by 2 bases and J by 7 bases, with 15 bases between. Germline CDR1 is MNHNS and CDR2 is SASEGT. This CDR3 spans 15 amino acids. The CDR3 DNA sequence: TGTGCCAGCAGTGAATCCAGGGGCCCCGGACAGCCCCAGCATTTT. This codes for CASSESRGPGQPQHF.